The rows below give T cell receptor beta chains drawn from one sample of a study of shared clonotypes between healthy human individuals. The assay was immunoSEQ multiplex PCR, and TCRdb's table has in-frame clones only and misses some. The repertoire holds hundreds of thousands of clones, with about 95% as singletons. Sequencing input: naive CD8+ T cells sorted from blood. These receptors all come from a woman between 25 and 40 years old in good health. Both conserved end residues are part of each CDR3. Fields, in order: CDR3 protein, CDR3 DNA, D gene, clone size, J gene, V gene. A D gene is named only where the DNA matches it firmly. The size entry is marked missing in some rows and otherwise reads once, few, many or a size class.

CDR3 protein: CASSLNVAGGPNEQFF
CDR3 DNA: TGTGCCAGCAGCTTAAACGTAGCGGGAGGGCCGAATGAGCAGTTCTTC
D gene: TRBD2
clone size: NA
J gene: TRBJ2-1
V gene: TRBV7-3

CDR3 protein: CASSLDDAGVREQYF
CDR3 DNA: TGTGCCAGCAGCTTAGACGACGCGGGGGTACGGGAGCAGTACTTC
D gene: TRBD2
clone size: NA
J gene: TRBJ2-7
V gene: TRBV11-2

CDR3 protein: CASSLDGQGRQLPQHF
CDR3 DNA: TGTGCCAGCAGCTTAGATGGGCAGGGACGGCAATTGCCCCAGCATTTT
D gene: NA
clone size: NA
J gene: TRBJ1-5
V gene: TRBV11-2

CDR3 protein: CASSTTGSSYNEQFF
CDR3 DNA: TGTGCCAGCAGTACCACAGGTAGCTCCTACAATGAGCAGTTCTTC
D gene: NA
clone size: NA
J gene: TRBJ2-1
V gene: TRBV27

CDR3 protein: CASSLLVGTGELFF
CDR3 DNA: TGTGCCAGCAGTTTATTGGTGGGCACCGGGGAGCTGTTTTTT
D gene: NA
clone size: once
J gene: TRBJ2-2
V gene: TRBV27

CDR3 protein: CASIGQGLFGYTF
CDR3 DNA: TGTGCCAGCATCGGACAGGGGCTTTTTGGCTACACCTTC
D gene: TRBD1
clone size: NA
J gene: TRBJ1-2
V gene: TRBV2

CDR3 protein: CASSLVLNNEQFF
CDR3 DNA: TGTGCCAGCAGCTTAGTGTTGAACAATGAGCAGTTCTTC
D gene: NA
clone size: NA
J gene: TRBJ2-1
V gene: TRBV7-8

CDR3 protein: CASSLGWTSYEQYF
CDR3 DNA: TGTGCCAGCAGCTTAGGATGGACTAGCTACGAGCAGTACTTC
D gene: TRBD2
clone size: NA
J gene: TRBJ2-7
V gene: TRBV11-1

CDR3 protein: CASLAGVVDEQYF
CDR3 DNA: TGTGCCAGCCTAGCGGGAGTTGTGGACGAGCAGTACTTC
D gene: TRBD2
clone size: NA
J gene: TRBJ2-7
V gene: TRBV2

CDR3 protein: CASSPVDGTDTQYF
CDR3 DNA: TGCGCCAGCAGTCCCGTAGACGGCACAGATACGCAGTATTTT
D gene: NA
clone size: NA
J gene: TRBJ2-3
V gene: TRBV5-1

CDR3 protein: CASSLAGYEQYF
CDR3 DNA: TGTGCCAGCAGTTTAGCGGGGTACGAGCAGTACTTC
D gene: NA
clone size: NA
J gene: TRBJ2-7
V gene: TRBV27

CDR3 protein: CATSRDGGSAYEQFF
CDR3 DNA: TGTGCCACCAGCAGAGATGGTGGGAGTGCCTATGAGCAGTTCTTC
D gene: NA
clone size: NA
J gene: TRBJ2-1
V gene: TRBV15

CDR3 protein: CASSLWGGNTEAFF
CDR3 DNA: TGTGCCAGCAGCTTGTGGGGAGGGAACACTGAAGCTTTCTTT
D gene: NA
clone size: once
J gene: TRBJ1-1
V gene: TRBV5-5

CDR3 protein: CASRTTGQETQYF
CDR3 DNA: TGCGCCAGCAGGACGACCGGTCAAGAGACCCAGTACTTC
D gene: NA
clone size: NA
J gene: TRBJ2-5
V gene: TRBV10-1

CDR3 protein: CASSYSSGAGTGELFF
CDR3 DNA: TGTGCCAGCAGTTACTCGAGTGGGGCGGGCACCGGGGAGCTGTTTTTT
D gene: NA
clone size: once
J gene: TRBJ2-2
V gene: TRBV6-5

CDR3 protein: CASSDSASRILEQYF
CDR3 DNA: TGTGCCAGCAGTGATAGCGCGAGTCGGATACTCGAGCAGTACTTC
D gene: NA
clone size: NA
J gene: TRBJ2-7
V gene: TRBV2

CDR3 protein: CASAWTSGNNEQFF
CDR3 DNA: TGCGCCAGCGCGTGGACTAGCGGGAACAATGAGCAGTTCTTC
D gene: TRBD2
clone size: NA
J gene: TRBJ2-1
V gene: TRBV5-1